One and the same sample provided the 5 T cell receptor beta chains below, sequenced in a study of blood T cell repertoires in COVID-19. The method was immunoSEQ multiplex PCR; TCRdb's version includes in-frame clones alone and lacks a portion of them. The data hold roughly 250,000 clones, with about 80% observed a single time. What was sequenced was peripheral blood. All receptors derive from a human donor in a cohort sampled during active COVID-19.

The V call is TRBV27, the J call TRBJ1-2, with D unresolved. The V end lost 3 bases, the J end lost 1 base, and 6 bases lay between the germline ends. The V gene's germline CDR1 is MNHEY and CDR2 SMNVEV (reference sequence). The CDR3 spans 13 residues. The CDR3 DNA reads as TGTGCCAGCAGTTTGTTCATTAACTATGGCTACACCTTC. Translated: CASSLFINYGYTF.

V gene TRBV7-2 combines with J gene TRBJ2-2; 7 nucleotides match TRBD1. With 4 bases clipped from V and 5 bases from J, the junction kept 7 bases outside the gene matches. This CDR3 contains 15 residues. The V gene's germline CDR1 is SGHTA and CDR2 FQGNSA. The CDR3 DNA reads TGTGCCAGCAGCTCCGCAGGGACAGCGACCGGGGAGCTGTTTTTT. This translates into CASSSAGTATGELFF. The variable domain in full, with the rest retrieved from reference TRBV7-2 and TRBJ2-2, is GAGVSQSPSNKVTEKGKDVELRCDPISGHTALYWYRQSLGQGLEFLIYFQGNSAPDKSGLPSDRFSAERTGGSVSTLTIQRTQQEDSAVYLCASSSAGTATGELFFGEGSRLTVL.

V usage is TRBV4-3 and J usage is TRBJ1-2, with 10 bases aligning to TRBD1. CDR3 length equals 16 residues. Trimming took 3 bases from V and 5 from J; bases not matched to a gene: 9. CDR1 and CDR2 (germline): LGHNA, YSLEER. The CDR3 reads CASSQDGTGVSYGYTF. The CDR3 DNA follows: TGCGCCAGCAGCCAGGACGGGACAGGGGTTTCTTATGGCTACACCTTC.

The table lists this clone with a few counts. The V and J genes are TRBV11-3 and TRBJ2-7; TRBD1 might be the D (6 bases). The CDR3 spans 12 residues. Germline lookup yields CDR1 SGHNT and CDR2 YENEEA. V was cut by 4 bases and J by 7 bases, with 11 bases left in between. Here the CDR3 DNA reads TGTGCCAGCAGCTCTACTCAGGGGGAGCAGTACTTC. It is translated as CASSSTQGEQYF.

The chain has TRBV2 and TRBJ2-1; tentative D call: TRBD1 (5 bases). There are 18 residues in the CDR3. From germline, CDR1 is SNHLY and CDR2 FYNNEI. The V end was cut by 4 bases, the J end by 0 bases, with 19 bases between. The CDR3 DNA sequence: TGTGCCAGCAGTGCTCCCTCCGGTGGACAAAGCTCCTACAATGAGCAGTTCTTC. This gives the protein CASSAPSGGQSSYNEQFF.